This record concerns one T cell receptor beta chain sequence. The data are from a study of blood T cell repertoires in COVID-19. Here immunoSEQ multiplex PCR was the method, and the copy in TCRdb shows in-frame clones only, minus some. The sample has 200,000 to 250,000 clones; more than 70% are singletons. The receptor comes from a woman aged 80 or older with COVID-19, enrolled during active disease. Sequencing was carried out using peripheral blood.

DNA of the CDR3: TGTGCCAGCAGTGACAGGGTCGGCTACACCTTC. Its protein is CASSDRVGYTF. The rearrangement joins TRBV25-1 to TRBJ1-2; perhaps TRBD1 as D (5 bases). V was pared by 3 bases and J by 8 bases, with 7 bases between. CDR1 is MGHDK, CDR2 SYGVNS, per germline. This CDR3 is built from 11 residues.